These 26 T cell receptor beta chains were all obtained from the same sample, sequenced in a study of metastatic and nonmetastatic thyroid tumors. All patients were treatment-naive before thyroid surgery. MiXCR was used by TCRdb to re-call the PCR reads. The sample carries 25,000 to 30,000 clones, around 14% recorded once. Sequencing was carried out using blood. The receptors derive from a male donor with papillary thyroid cancer or a benign thyroid nodule (not recorded which). Some clones in this sample may be carry-over from other donors' samples.

There are many counts of this clone. A much bigger clone sits one base away, suggesting this may be a read error. The chain uses TRBV5-1 and TRBJ1-4, with 9 positions matching TRBD1. The V gene's germline CDR1 is SGHRS and CDR2 YFSETQ. CDR3 length equals 15 residues. Here the CDR3 reads CASNLGGQGGEKLFF. The CDR3, as DNA: TGCGCCAGCAACTTGGGGGGACAGGGTGGTGAAAAACTGTTTTTT. The variable domain in full, with the rest retrieved from reference TRBV5-1 and TRBJ1-4, is KAGVTQTPRYLIKTRGQQVTLSCSPISGHRSVSWYQQTPGQGLQFLFEYFSETQRNKGNFPGRFSGRQFSNSRSEMNVSTLELGDSALYLCASNLGGQGGEKLFFGSGTQLSVL.

This clone was found many times. This chain uses TRBV11-2 with TRBJ1-1; TRBD1 aligns across 7 bases. This CDR3 has 15 amino acids. Germline lookup yields CDR1 SGHAT and CDR2 FQNNGV. V lost 6 bases and J lost 0; bases outside the gene matches: 7. CDR3 in DNA: TGTGCCAGCAGTTCCCCGGGACAGATGAACACTGAAGCTTTCTTT. Its protein is CASSSPGQMNTEAFF.

In its sample, this clone was seen many times. A read error may account for a junction end that differs from germline. The chain has TRBV6-1 and TRBJ1-6, with D perhaps matching TRBD1 (5 bases). The CDR3 has 11 amino acids. CDR1 MNHNS and CDR2 SASEGT come from the germline V gene. This CDR3 is CATRSMGRPIF. The DNA of the CDR3 is TGTGCCACTCGATCGATGGGACGCCCGATCTTT.

At least ten counts were recorded for this clone. The chain is built from TRBV3-1 and TRBJ2-3; 9 bases are shared with TRBD2. Germline V gene sequence: CDR1 LGHDT, CDR2 YNNKEL (reference sequence). CDR3 length equals 17 residues. The V and J ends lost 7 bases and 7 bases, in that order; junction bases with no gene match: 18. The CDR3 bases are TGTGCCAGCAAACCAAGAACAGGGACTAGCACCGTTAATACGCAGTATTTT. This encodes CASKPRTGTSTVNTQYF.

This clone showed up many times. The chain uses TRBV12-3 or TRBV12-4 and TRBJ1-1; TRBD1 aligns across 10 bases. Trimming removed 5 bases from V and 12 bases from J; junction bases left unmatched: 9. The CDR3 is made up of 13 amino acids. Here the CDR3 reads CASSIGQGVRSFF. The CDR3 DNA is TGTGCCAGCAGTATCGGACAGGGGGTCCGATCTTTCTTT.

In its sample, this clone was seen many times. V usage is TRBV11-2 and J usage is TRBJ2-5, with D hard to call. The V end was cut by 5 bases, the J end by 5 bases, with 6 bases between. CDR3 length equals 11 residues. Germline V gene sequence: CDR1 SGHAT, CDR2 FQNNGV. CDR3 protein: CASSPQETQYF. The CDR3 coding sequence is TGTGCCAGCAGCCCCCAGGAGACCCAGTACTTC.

In its sample, this clone was seen many times. The chain employs TRBV18 and TRBJ2-3, with a possible D match to TRBD2 (5 bases). The CDR3 extends over 16 amino acids. Germline V gives CDR1 KGHSH, CDR2 LQKENI. With 3 bases removed from V and 1 base from J, the gap between germline ends came to 14 bases. DNA for the CDR3: TGTGCCAGCTCACCCTTCAAGCGGACCCGCACAGATACGCAGTATTTT. As protein: CASSPFKRTRTDTQYF.

In this sample, this clone turned up a few times. V gene TRBV28 combines with J gene TRBJ1-6; possibly TRBD1 for D (6 bases). V lost 4 bases and J lost 14, with 9 bases in between. The CDR3 has 11 amino acids. Germline CDR1 MDHEN, CDR2 SYDVKM. This chain's CDR3 is CASSYGQSLHF. As DNA, the CDR3 is TGTGCCAGCAGTTACGGACAGTCCCTCCACTTT.

The CDR3 DNA is TGTGCCAGTTATCCACGGACTTTCGGGACAGATACGCAGTATTTT. It yields the protein CASYPRTFGTDTQYF. This chain uses TRBV19 with TRBJ2-3; possibly TRBD2 for D (5 bases). Trimming removed 8 bases at V and 3 bases at J, with 18 bases between. CDR1 is LNHDA, CDR2 SQIVND, per germline (reference sequence). The CDR3 totals 15 residues.

This clone was observed a single time. The V gene is TRBV5-1, the J gene TRBJ2-3; 7 bases are shared with TRBD1. V gave up 2 bases and J gave up 2 bases; unmatched junction bases: 5. The CDR3 length is 15 residues. Germline V gene lookup returns CDR1 SGHRS and CDR2 YFSETQ. The CDR3 nucleotides are TGCGCCAGCAGCTTAGAACAGGGGTTCACAGATACGCAGTATTTT. Translated, it gives CASSLEQGFTDTQYF.

As DNA, the CDR3 is TGCAGTGCTAGAGATATAACGACCTCCTACAATGAGCAGTTCTTC. Protein product: CSARDITTSYNEQFF. The chain links TRBV20-1 to TRBJ2-1; D call uncertain. The CDR3 is 15 residues long. The V gene's germline CDR1 is DFQATT and CDR2 SNEGSKA (reference sequence). Deletions cut 0 bases from V and 0 bases from J, with 9 bases between.

The sample holds many counts of this clone. The chain couples TRBV7-2 to TRBJ2-2; possible D gene TRBD2, 5 bases. This CDR3 comprises 14 residues. Germline assignment: CDR1 SGHTA and CDR2 FQGNSA. V lost 2 bases, J lost 7 bases, and 11 bases lay in between. The CDR3 DNA reads TGTGCCAGCAGCTTACATTCGGGGATCGGGGAGCTGTTTTTT. This gives the protein CASSLHSGIGELFF.

This clone was found many times. The V and J genes are TRBV5-6 and TRBJ1-4; D is ambiguous. Germline CDR1 SGHDT, CDR2 YYEEEE. Trimming cost V 1 base and J 4 bases, with 5 bases left between them. The CDR3 totals 13 residues. CDR3 DNA sequence: TGTGCCAGCAGCTTGTTTAATAATGAAAAACTGTTTTTT. This sequence encodes CASSLFNNEKLFF.

This clone was found many times. The gene calls are TRBV6-1 and TRBJ1-6, with 8 bases lining up with TRBD1. Germline CDR1 and CDR2: MNHNS and SASEGT. The CDR3 is made up of 17 amino acids. With V trimmed by 10 bases and J by 7 bases, 18 bases remained unmatched. CDR3 protein: CAIRSGQGLYGNSPLHF. The CDR3, as DNA: TGTGCCATCCGATCCGGACAGGGTTTATATGGGAATTCACCCCTCCACTTT.

This clone was counted at least ten times. The V and J genes are TRBV7-7 and TRBJ2-1, with D hard to call. V was cut by 8 bases and J by 7 bases, with 12 bases left in between. CDR1 SSHAT and CDR2 FNYEAQ come from the germline V gene (reference sequence). The CDR3 extends over 12 amino acids. The DNA of the CDR3 is TGTGCCAGCCCCAGGTCGCTGAATGAGCAGTTCTTC. Encoded protein: CASPRSLNEQFF.

This clone is medium-sized. V gene TRBV6-1 combines with J gene TRBJ1-6; TRBD1 might be the D (5 bases). Between the trimmed V and J ends, which lost 6 bases and 13 bases, there was a span of 19 bases. Germline V gene data show CDR1 as MNHNS and CDR2 as SASEGT. This CDR3 is built from 14 residues. CDR3 loop: CASRMDMETSPLHF. The CDR3 bases are TGTGCCAGCAGGATGGACATGGAGACGTCTCCCCTCCACTTT.

This clone was recorded many times. Since a much larger clone is just one base distant, this may be a read error. The chain couples TRBV12-3 or TRBV12-4 to TRBJ2-3; tentatively, D is TRBD1 or TRBD2 (5 bases each). V was shortened by 6 bases and J by 10 bases, with 11 bases between the two germline ends. This CDR3 region has 11 residues. The CDR3 region is CASSPRGAQYF. DNA of the CDR3: TGTGCCAGCAGCCCGAGGGGTGCGCAGTATTTT.

This clone showed up many times. The chain is built from TRBV14 and TRBJ2-7; D is ambiguous. Germline values: CDR1 SGHDN, CDR2 FVKESK. The CDR3 is 13 residues long. Trimming took 5 bases from V and 7 from J, leaving 15 bases between them. In DNA, the CDR3 is TGTGCCAGCAGCTCCTCCCGGCGGTCTGAGCAGTACTTC. Translation gives CASSSSRRSEQYF.

This clone appeared many times. The chain carries TRBV4-2 and TRBJ2-1, with D possibly being TRBD1 or TRBD2 (6 bases each). The germline V and J ends were trimmed by 0 bases and 8 bases, with 14 bases remaining between them. The germline V gene has CDR1 LGHNA and CDR2 YNFKEQ. This CDR3 has 15 residues. The CDR3 DNA is TGTGCCAGCAGCCAAGATAGTGCGAGGGGGGATGAGCAGTTCTTC. Translating it yields CASSQDSARGDEQFF.

This clone was observed at least ten times. This rearrangement joins TRBV10-2 to TRBJ2-1; the match to TRBD2 covers 9 bases. The V gene end was trimmed by 3 bases and the J gene end by 6 bases; junction bases not matched to a gene: 12. Per the germline V gene, CDR1 is WSHSY and CDR2 is SAAADI. The CDR3 is made up of 17 amino acids. The DNA for the CDR3 is TGCGCCAGCAGTGAACTTGCGGGGGGGGGACGGGGCAATGAGCAGTTCTTC. This sequence encodes CASSELAGGGRGNEQFF.

CDR3 DNA sequence: TGTGCCAGCAGCCCCCGTCCGCGGGAAGGTTCCAATGAGCAGTTCTTC. Amino acid sequence: CASSPRPREGSNEQFF. The rearrangement joins TRBV11-1 to TRBJ2-1; tentatively, D is TRBD2 (6 bases). The CDR3 spans 16 residues. Germline V gene data show CDR1 as SGHAT and CDR2 as FQDESV (reference sequence). The V end lost 5 bases, the J end lost 6 bases, and 20 bases lay between the germline ends.

The sample holds many counts of this clone. The chain employs TRBV20-1 and TRBJ2-1, with TRBD2 identical over 10 bases. Germline lookup yields CDR1 DFQATT and CDR2 SNEGSKA (reference sequence). With V trimmed by 4 bases and J by 12 bases, 6 bases remained unmatched. The CDR3 is made up of 12 amino acids. CDR3 coding DNA: TGCAGTGCTACCGGGACTAGCGTAGGGCAGTTCTTC. Its translation: CSATGTSVGQFF.

This clone was observed at least ten times. The V call is TRBV7-2, the J call TRBJ2-3; D is uncertain. Trimming left V 5 bases short and J 8 bases short, with 23 bases between. CDR1 is SGHTA, CDR2 FQGNSA, per germline. There are 16 residues in the CDR3. CDR3 coding DNA: TGTGCCAGCAGCCTAGGGCTAGACCCTTCCACGGGTACGCAGTATTTT. Amino acid sequence: CASSLGLDPSTGTQYF.

This clone came up many times. The rearrangement joins TRBV4-2 to TRBJ2-7; TRBD1 or TRBD2 may be the D gene (5 bases each). The ends were cut back, 3 bases at V and 6 bases at J, with 21 bases in the middle. The CDR3 sequence is 16 residues long. Germline CDR1 LGHNA, CDR2 YNFKEQ. CDR3 amino acids: CASSHPRDGPLVEQYF. The CDR3 DNA follows: TGTGCCAGCAGCCATCCCCGGGACGGACCATTGGTCGAGCAGTACTTC.

The count of this clone is one. This chain connects TRBV3-1 to TRBJ1-2; D is ambiguous. The CDR3 is made up of 13 amino acids. V lost 4 bases and J 8 bases, leaving 14 bases between the germline ends. Germline-derived CDR1 and CDR2 are LGHDT and YNNKEL (reference sequence). The CDR3: CASSRTGAEGYTF. The CDR3 DNA reads TGTGCCAGCAGCCGAACGGGAGCGGAGGGCTACACCTTC.

This clone was detected ten times or more. The chain joins TRBV19 to TRBJ1-1; tentatively, D is TRBD1 (5 bases). V was clipped by 6 bases and J by 6 bases, with 11 bases between them. Germline lookup yields CDR1 LNHDA and CDR2 SQIVND (reference sequence). The CDR3 has 12 residues. This CDR3 reads CASSFRGPEAFF. The CDR3 nucleotides are TGTGCCAGTAGCTTTAGGGGTCCTGAAGCTTTCTTT.